The present T cell receptor (beta chain) was sequenced within a study of T cells in Graves' hyperthyroidism and ophthalmopathy. Study outcomes and limitations: Blood held most thyroid clonotypes expanded above 0.001 frequency.

Orbital computed tomography and thyroid ultrasound, together with serum TRAb and thyroxine and clinical symptoms, were used for diagnoses. Researchers took RNA transcripts and amplified the TCR beta CDR3 regions from them. The TCR CDR3 first-round RT-PCR relied on the HTBI primer set. TCRdb re-derived calls from the multiplex PCR reads in MiXCR, one entry per CDR3 protein. The sample has over 150,000 distinct CDR3 sequences, less than 20% seen once. This clonotype was detected ten times or more. The target antigen is unknown. The V end lost 1 base, the J end lost 0 bases, and 10 bases lay between the germline ends. The CDR3 has 16 amino acids. The germline V gene has CDR1 SGHNT and CDR2 YENEEA.

Sequencing was performed on blood. This receptor was identified in a woman between 50 and 59 years old with Graves' hyperthyroidism. The rearrangement links TRBV11-3 to TRBJ2-1; D assignment may be TRBD1 or TRBD2 (5 bases each). CDR3 loop: CASSLAGALSYNEQFF. CDR3 bases: TGTGCCAGCAGCTTAGCCGGGGCGCTCTCCTACAATGAGCAGTTCTTC.